Each of the 22 T cell receptor beta chains below was sequenced from the same sample in a study of Ad26.COV2.S vaccination and SARS-CoV-2 variants. Described treatment: approximately 18 received Ad26.COV2.S at low or high dose, single or two shots; several received placebo; per-sample allocation not given. It was on day 63 after the first vaccine or placebo injection that samples were taken. Sequencing was performed with immunoSEQ multiplex PCR; in TCRdb, only in-frame clones are kept and a portion is missing. The sample carries 450,000 to 550,000 clones, roughly nine tenths recorded once. The sample consisted of peripheral blood, taken in a trial of Ad26.COV2.S vaccine versus placebo. Source of these receptors: a person aged 18 to 59 who received the Ad26.COV2.S COVID-19 vaccine or a placebo.

The chain has TRBV11-2 and TRBJ2-3, with 10 bases fitting TRBD2. The CDR3 runs 15 residues. Germline loops: CDR1 SGHAT, CDR2 FQNNGV. J gave up 1 base and V 5 bases, and 3 bases lay outside the gene matches. CDR3 in amino acids: CASSLAGVGTDTQYF. In DNA, the CDR3 is TGTGCCAGCAGCCTAGCGGGAGTCGGCACAGATACGCAGTATTTT. The full variable domain, completed using reference TRBV11-2 and TRBJ2-3, is EAGVAQSPRYKIIEKRQSVAFWCNPISGHATLYWYQQILGQGPKLLIQFQNNGVVDDSQLPKDRFSAERLKGVDSTLKIQPAKLEDSAVYLCASSLAGVGTDTQYFGPGTRLTVL.

V and J are TRBV27 and TRBJ1-5; 12 bases agree with TRBD1. Per the germline V gene, CDR1 is MNHEY and CDR2 is SMNVEV (reference sequence). The V segment lost 8 bases and the J segment 7 bases; nucleotides outside the gene matches: 6. The CDR3 covers 14 residues. CDR3 coding DNA: TGTGCCAGCGGCGGGACAGGGGGCGCGCAGCCCCAGCATTTT. Residues: CASGGTGGAQPQHF.

The chain has TRBV30 and TRBJ1-2; D remains unclear. The CDR3 contains 12 residues. Between the trimmed V and J ends, which lost 3 bases and 4 bases, there was a span of 9 bases. Per the germline V gene, CDR1 is GTSNPN and CDR2 is SVGIG (reference sequence). CDR3 residues: CAWRWGSYGYTF. Here the CDR3 DNA reads TGTGCCTGGAGATGGGGATCCTATGGCTACACCTTC.

The chain recombines TRBV12-5 with TRBJ1-2; the D is unclear. Germline-derived CDR1 and CDR2 are LGHNT and FRNRAP. The CDR3 length is 13 residues. V was cut by 2 bases and J by 4 bases, with 8 bases left in between. The CDR3, as DNA: TGTGCTAGTGGTTTGAAGGCCCCCTATGGCTACACCTTC. It encodes CASGLKAPYGYTF.

The chain couples TRBV14 to TRBJ1-5, with D perhaps matching TRBD1 (5 bases). This CDR3 spans 13 amino acids. CDR1 SGHDN and CDR2 FVKESK come from the germline V gene. V was cut by 1 base and J by 5 bases, with 6 bases left in between. The CDR3 DNA reads as TGTGCCAGCAGCCAAGGGGGGGATCAGCCCCAGCATTTT. Translated: CASSQGGDQPQHF.

This sequence joins TRBV5-4 and TRBJ2-1, with D maybe TRBD2 (6 bases). Germline CDR1 and CDR2: SGHNT and YYREEE (reference sequence). Trimming pared 3 bases from V and 2 bases from J, leaving 9 bases between. CDR3 length: 14 residues. The CDR3 loop is CASSSGRTYNEQFF. CDR3 DNA sequence: TGTGCCAGCAGCTCCGGGAGAACCTACAATGAGCAGTTCTTC. The whole variable domain, remainder taken from reference TRBV5-4 and TRBJ2-1, is ETGVTQSPTHLIKTRGQQVTLRCSSQSGHNTVSWYQQALGQGPQFIFQYYREEENGRGNFPPRFSGLQFPNYSSELNVNALELDDSALYLCASSSGRTYNEQFFGPGTRLTVL.

The J gene is TRBJ1-1, the V gene TRBV15, with D hard to call. Germline V CDR1 and CDR2: LNHNV, YYDKDF (reference sequence). The V gene lost 3 bases and the J gene lost 1 base, with 15 bases spanning the gap. The CDR3 runs 16 residues. The CDR3 region has the DNA TGTGCCACCAGCAGCCCGAGACTTCAGCCGAACACTGAAGCTTTCTTT. This codes for CATSSPRLQPNTEAFF.

The DNA for the CDR3 is TGTGCCAGCAGCTTCGCGACAGGGCCAAAAACCAGATCCTACGAGCAGTACTTC. It codes for CASSFATGPKTRSYEQYF. The rearrangement joins TRBV7-9 to TRBJ2-7; 7 nucleotides align to TRBD1. The CDR3 covers 18 residues. V lost 3 bases and J lost 1; bases outside the gene matches: 15. Germline loops: CDR1 SEHNR, CDR2 FQNEAQ (reference sequence).

The V call is TRBV29-1, the J call TRBJ2-3, with a possible D match to TRBD1 (6 bases). V gave up 0 bases and J gave up 8 bases, with 27 bases separating them. This CDR3 is built from 18 residues. Germline assignment: CDR1 SQVTM and CDR2 ANQGSEA. In DNA form, the CDR3 reads TGCAGCGTTGAAGACCCCCCAGGGGCGGAACGAGATTGGGTTACGCAGTATTTT. This encodes CSVEDPPGAERDWVTQYF.

This clone was counted a single time. The CDR3 coding sequence is TGTGCCAGTAGTATGAGGGACAGCGAATACAATCAGCCCCAGCATTTT. Its translation: CASSMRDSEYNQPQHF. The chain has TRBV19 and TRBJ1-5, with 7 bases lining up with TRBD1. V was clipped by 3 bases and J by 3 bases; unmatched bases: 8. This CDR3 is 16 amino acids long. Germline lookup yields CDR1 LNHDA and CDR2 SQIVND (reference sequence).

The chain employs TRBV6-5 and TRBJ1-2; D call uncertain. V shed 6 bases and J shed 3 bases, with 11 bases lying between them. CDR3 size: 13 residues. In germline, CDR1 is MNHEY, CDR2 SVGAGI. CDR3 protein: CASSLDGYYGYTF. The CDR3, as DNA: TGTGCCAGCAGCCTGGACGGATACTATGGCTACACCTTC.

V and J are TRBV5-6 and TRBJ2-3, with 8 bases matching TRBD2. V shed 4 bases, J shed 5 bases, and the junction held 6 bases outside the gene matches. Germline values: CDR1 SGHDT, CDR2 YYEEEE. The CDR3 covers 14 residues. The CDR3 nucleotides are TGTGCCAGCAGCCCGGGGGGGCCGGGAGATACGCAGTATTTT. Its translation is CASSPGGPGDTQYF.

The chain employs TRBV4-3 and TRBJ2-1, with TRBD2 matching 9 bases. Germline lookup yields CDR1 LGHNA and CDR2 YSLEER. This CDR3 comprises 14 residues. With 6 bases clipped from V and 5 bases from J, the junction kept 5 bases outside the gene matches. CDR3 sequence (DNA): TGCGCCAGCAGTCGACTAGCGGAAGACAATGAGCAGTTCTTC. Translating gives CASSRLAEDNEQFF.

The chain has TRBV18 and TRBJ2-7; D uncertain. V lost 0 bases to trimming and J lost 5 bases, with 5 bases between them. The CDR3 runs 12 residues. Germline values: CDR1 KGHSH, CDR2 LQKENI. The CDR3: CASSPPLDEQYV. As DNA, the CDR3 is TGTGCCAGCTCACCACCCCTCGACGAGCAGTACGTC.

The chain is built from TRBV7-2 and TRBJ1-2; 9 bases line up with TRBD1. Trimming took 1 base from V and 8 from J; bases not matched to a gene: 11. The CDR3 sequence is 16 residues long. Germline values: CDR1 SGHTA, CDR2 FQGNSA. The CDR3 is CASSLGRTTGGKGYTF. Here the CDR3 DNA reads TGTGCCAGCAGCTTAGGCCGGACGACAGGGGGTAAAGGCTACACCTTC.

CDR3 amino acids: CASSPSGRSINTGELFF. Written as DNA, the CDR3 is TGTGCCAGCAGTCCCTCCGGACGGTCGATCAACACCGGGGAGCTGTTTTTT. This chain connects TRBV28 to TRBJ2-2; D unclear. The CDR3 consists of 17 residues. CDR1 and CDR2 (germline): MDHEN, SYDVKM. V shed 5 bases and J shed 2 bases, with 18 bases lying between them.

The J gene is TRBJ2-3, the V gene TRBV6-1; TRBD1 is a possible D gene (7 bases). CDR1 and CDR2 from the germline V gene are MNHNS and SASEGT. The CDR3 sequence is 13 residues long. The V gene lost 11 bases and the J gene lost 4 bases, with 16 bases spanning the gap. The CDR3 protein is CAATRGESDTQYF. In nucleotides, the CDR3 is TGTGCCGCAACCAGGGGGGAGTCAGATACGCAGTATTTT.

The chain couples TRBV29-1 to TRBJ2-7; 8 nucleotides match TRBD1. The CDR3 consists of 12 residues. With 6 bases clipped from V and 5 bases from J, the junction kept 6 bases outside the gene matches. Germline CDR1 and CDR2: SQVTM and ANQGSEA. The CDR3: CSVIQGVNEQYV. CDR3 DNA: TGCAGCGTAATACAGGGGGTCAACGAGCAGTACGTC.

The chain joins TRBV28 to TRBJ2-5; 12 nucleotides align to TRBD2. The junction had 9 bases not matched to a gene; V was cut back by 5 bases and J by 5 bases. CDR1 and CDR2 (germline): MDHEN, SYDVKM. The CDR3 totals 16 residues. The CDR3 DNA sequence: TGTGCCAGCAGTGCTAGCGGGGGGGCAGAGTTGGAGACCCAGTACTTC. It codes for CASSASGGAELETQYF.

The chain joins TRBV12-3 or TRBV12-4 to TRBJ1-5; D perhaps matches TRBD1 (5 bases). The CDR3 runs 12 residues. V was shortened by 4 bases and J by 16 bases, with 17 bases between the two germline ends. The CDR3 bases are TGTGCCAGCAGTTCCCCAGCAGGGAGGGAACATTTT. The encoded protein is CASSSPAGREHF.

This clone appeared once. The genes are TRBV5-4 and TRBJ1-1; no reliable D call. Germline V lookup: CDR1 SGHNT, CDR2 YYREEE (reference sequence). The CDR3 is 15 residues long. V was pared by 3 bases and J by 3 bases, with 15 bases between. The CDR3 DNA reads TGTGCCAGCAGCTGGGAGTTGAGTGTGGACACTGAAGCTTTCTTT. Protein product: CASSWELSVDTEAFF.

This chain links TRBV5-1 with TRBJ2-2; TRBD1 might be the D (6 bases). This CDR3 spans 15 amino acids. In germline, CDR1 is SGHRS, CDR2 YFSETQ. Trimming removed 1 base at V and 4 bases at J, with 11 bases between. Here the CDR3 reads CASSLPGALTGELFF. CDR3 sequence (DNA): TGCGCCAGCAGCTTGCCAGGGGCCCTCACCGGGGAGCTGTTTTTT.